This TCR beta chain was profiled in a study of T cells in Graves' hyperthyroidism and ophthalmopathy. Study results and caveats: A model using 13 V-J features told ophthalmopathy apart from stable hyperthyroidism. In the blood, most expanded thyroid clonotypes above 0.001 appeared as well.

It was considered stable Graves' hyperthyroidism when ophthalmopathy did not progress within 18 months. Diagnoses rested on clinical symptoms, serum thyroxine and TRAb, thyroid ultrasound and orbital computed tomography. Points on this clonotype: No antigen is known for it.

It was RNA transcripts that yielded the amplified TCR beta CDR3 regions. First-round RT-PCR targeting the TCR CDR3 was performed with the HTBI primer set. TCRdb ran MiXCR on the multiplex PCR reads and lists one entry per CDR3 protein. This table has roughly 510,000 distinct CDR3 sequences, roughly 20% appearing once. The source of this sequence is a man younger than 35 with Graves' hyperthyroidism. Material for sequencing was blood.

This chain's CDR3 is CASSQGRAPSYEQYF. The CDR3 region has the DNA TGCGCCAGCAGCCAAGGCAGGGCGCCCTCCTACGAGCAGTACTTC. The V gene is TRBV4-1, the J gene TRBJ2-7; possible D gene TRBD1, 5 bases. The CDR3 is 15 amino acids. Germline CDR1 MGHRA, CDR2 YSYEKL. With 1 base removed from V and 0 bases from J, the gap between germline ends came to 10 bases.